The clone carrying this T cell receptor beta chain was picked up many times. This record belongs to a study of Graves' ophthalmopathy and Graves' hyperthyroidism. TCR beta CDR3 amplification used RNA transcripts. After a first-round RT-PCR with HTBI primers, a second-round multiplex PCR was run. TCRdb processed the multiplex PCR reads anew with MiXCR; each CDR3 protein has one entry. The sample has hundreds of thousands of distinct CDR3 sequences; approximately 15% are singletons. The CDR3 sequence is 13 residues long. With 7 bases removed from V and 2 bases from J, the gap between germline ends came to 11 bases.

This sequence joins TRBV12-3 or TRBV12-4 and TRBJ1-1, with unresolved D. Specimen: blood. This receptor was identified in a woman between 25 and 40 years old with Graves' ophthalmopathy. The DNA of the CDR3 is TGTGCCAGCACCTTGGGCTATAACACTGAAGCTTTCTTT. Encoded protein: CASTLGYNTEAFF.